This T cell receptor (beta chain) was sequenced for a study of vaccination and CD4 T cells after COVID-19. In the study overall: Each convalescent patient was PCR positive for SARS-CoV-2 on nasal swab; nine cases were mild and one severe.

As to treatment: roughly 11-day PBMC culture with coronavirus spike peptide pools or control peptides (ViraFEST assay). Concerning this clonotype itself: What it binds is not known.

The CDR3 has 15 amino acids. Germline V gene data show CDR1 as SGHTA and CDR2 as FQGNSA. Trimming cost V 5 bases and J 2 bases; bases outside gene matches: 3. Cultured CD4+ T cell DNA was sequenced using the Oncomine TCR Beta short-read assay. It was from cultured CD4+ T cells that genomic DNA was extracted. TCRdb reprocessed the PCR reads with MiXCR, giving one entry per CDR3 protein. The profile shows about 20,000 distinct CDR3 sequences, around 60% of them singletons. The clonotype originates from a human donor who had recovered from COVID-19. V gene TRBV7-2 combines with J gene TRBJ2-6; 7 nucleotides match TRBD1. This specimen consisted of CD4+ T cells from blood, cultured in vitro, obtained after SARS-CoV-2 vaccination. The CDR3 DNA sequence: TGTGCCAGCAGCCCCGACAGGGCTGGGGCCAACGTCCTGACTTTC. Translating gives CASSPDRAGANVLTF.